The 22 T cell receptor beta chains below come from one sample, sequenced in a study of post-analysis software for immune sequencing data. Overall study findings and caveats: Elevated frequency relative to controls characterized several TRBV segments in patients, TRBV5-6, TRBV5-1 and TRBV20-1 among them.

Unique molecular identifiers featured in each of the TCR beta cDNA libraries. TCRdb called the PCR reads again in MiXCR, with one record for every CDR3 protein. The sample lists about 460,000 distinct CDR3 sequences; under 55% were seen once. Antigens for these TCRs are unknown. Sequenced input: blood. Every receptor here comes from a girl aged 10 to 17 with multiple sclerosis.

This clonotype was seen only once. The chain links TRBV27 to TRBJ2-7; 8 bases align to TRBD2. Germline V gene sequence: CDR1 MNHEY, CDR2 SMNVEV (reference sequence). The CDR3 totals 17 residues. V lost 4 bases and J lost 4; bases outside the gene matches: 15. For the CDR3, the DNA is TGTGCCAGCAGTTCTATAGGGACGAGCGGGAGCTGGTACGAGCAGTACTTC. Encoded protein: CASSSIGTSGSWYEQYF.

This clonotype came up a few times. The rearrangement uses TRBV2 and TRBJ2-1; TRBD2 aligns across 7 bases. This CDR3 region has 16 residues. J gave up 0 bases and V 8 bases, and 10 bases lay outside the gene matches. From germline, CDR1 is SNHLY and CDR2 FYNNEI. CDR3 in amino acids: CASAPTGGSSYNEQFF. The CDR3 nucleotides read TGTGCCAGCGCCCCAACGGGGGGAAGCTCCTACAATGAGCAGTTCTTC. Using reference TRBV2 and TRBJ2-1 for the parts outside the CDR3, the full variable domain is EPEVTQTPSHQVTQMGQEVILRCVPISNHLYFYWYRQILGQKVEFLVSFYNNEISEKSEIFDDQFSVERPDGSNFTLKIRSTKLEDSAMYFCASAPTGGSSYNEQFFGPGTRLTVL.

This clonotype has more than one count but fewer than ten. The chain joins TRBV6-2 or TRBV6-3 to TRBJ2-1, with 11 bases fitting TRBD2. Germline loops: CDR1 MNHEY, CDR2 SVGEGT. There are 15 residues in the CDR3. V dropped 5 bases and J dropped 10; count of bases not matched to a gene: 10. The CDR3 DNA follows: TGTGCCAGCAGTCTTATAGCGGGAGGGCTAAGAGAGCAGTTCTTC. Translated: CASSLIAGGLREQFF.

There are a few counts of this clonotype. The chain has TRBV20-1 and TRBJ1-6; D is possibly TRBD1 (5 bases). The CDR3 totals 14 residues. V was cut by 5 bases and J by 5 bases, with 13 bases left in between. Germline lookup yields CDR1 DFQATT and CDR2 SNEGSKA (reference sequence). CDR3 region: CSARGMTDNSPLHF. The DNA of the CDR3 is TGCAGTGCTCGGGGAATGACAGATAATTCACCCCTCCACTTT.

This chain uses TRBV7-2 with TRBJ1-1; 7 bases agree with TRBD1. This CDR3 has 14 residues. In germline, CDR1 is SGHTA, CDR2 FQGNSA. The J segment lost 6 bases and the V segment lost 5 bases, leaving 9 bases of the junction unmatched. CDR3 DNA: TGTGCCAGCAGCCCGACAGGGCACGGCCCTGAAGCTTTCTTT. Amino acids: CASSPTGHGPEAFF.

This clonotype was detected a few times. The chain employs TRBV3-1 and TRBJ2-7; D is perhaps TRBD1 or TRBD2 (5 bases each). Germline CDR1 reads LGHDT; CDR2 reads YNNKEL (reference sequence). V lost 4 bases to trimming and J lost 1 base, with 14 bases between them. This CDR3 has 15 residues. CDR3 sequence (DNA): TGTGCCAGCAGCCCGGTGGGGGACGCATCCTACGAGCAGTACTTC. Protein: CASSPVGDASYEQYF.

The chain carries TRBV4-1 and TRBJ2-7; D possibly uses TRBD1 or TRBD2 (6 bases each). V dropped 7 bases and J dropped 4 bases, with 20 bases sitting between them. The CDR3 has 15 residues. CDR1 and CDR2 from the germline V gene are MGHRA and YSYEKL. CDR3 sequence (DNA): TGCGCCAGCACCCTGGTGGAGGAGGGGGATTACGAGCAGTACTTC. Its protein is CASTLVEEGDYEQYF.

V usage is TRBV12-3 or TRBV12-4 and J usage is TRBJ1-5; D gene unclear. This CDR3 comprises 12 residues. V was trimmed by 6 bases and J by 8 bases, leaving 11 bases between them. CDR3 in amino acids: CASSSLDEPQHF. The CDR3 region has the DNA TGTGCCAGCAGCTCCCTCGATGAGCCCCAGCATTTT.

The V gene is TRBV7-6, the J gene TRBJ2-5; 10 nucleotides match TRBD2. V gave up 1 base and J gave up 11 bases; unmatched junction bases: 16. This CDR3 has 17 residues. Per germline, CDR1 SGHVS and CDR2 FNYEAQ. CDR3 sequence (DNA): TGTGCCAGCAGCTTAGAACCTAGCGGGAGTACCTCTCGGGAGCAGTACTTC. Its translation: CASSLEPSGSTSREQYF.

This clonotype was seen only a few times. The V gene is TRBV20-1, the J gene TRBJ2-7; 9 nucleotides agree with TRBD1. CDR3 size: 14 residues. With 3 bases clipped from V and 3 bases from J, the junction kept 6 bases outside the gene matches. Per germline, CDR1 DFQATT and CDR2 SNEGSKA (reference sequence). The CDR3 spells CSASNRDRVYEQYF. CDR3 in DNA: TGCAGTGCTAGCAACCGGGACAGGGTCTACGAGCAGTACTTC.

The chain uses TRBV15 and TRBJ2-4; D not resolved. The V gene's germline CDR1 is LNHNV and CDR2 YYDKDF (reference sequence). CDR3 length: 13 amino acids. Trimming pared 1 base from V and 12 bases from J, leaving 13 bases between. This chain's CDR3 is CATSRVAPENQYF. The CDR3 DNA is TGTGCCACCAGCAGAGTTGCCCCGGAGAATCAGTACTTC.

The CDR3 bases are TGTGCCAGCAGACCTCCGACCTATGAGCAGTTCTTC. It specifies CASRPPTYEQFF. The chain carries TRBV2 and TRBJ2-1; no firm D call. This CDR3 spans 12 amino acids. Between the trimmed V and J ends, which lost 6 bases and 8 bases, there was a span of 11 bases. Looked up from germline, CDR1 is SNHLY and CDR2 is FYNNEI.

V is TRBV14 and J is TRBJ2-1; the D is unclear. V lost 2 bases and J 0 bases, leaving 11 bases between the germline ends. This CDR3 has 16 amino acids. Germline assignment: CDR1 SGHDN and CDR2 FVKESK. CDR3 bases: TGTGCCAGCAGCCAAATTAGCTGGAGCTCCTACAATGAGCAGTTCTTC. This translates into CASSQISWSSYNEQFF.

This clonotype was seen only a few times. The rearrangement links TRBV4-1 to TRBJ2-6; TRBD2 matches at 7 bases. The V and J ends lost 1 base and 9 bases, in that order; junction bases with no gene match: 12. Germline CDR1 is MGHRA and CDR2 is YSYEKL. The CDR3 has 17 amino acids. CDR3 coding DNA: TGCGCCAGCAGCCAAGTAACAGCGGGAATTAGGGTCAACGTCCTGACTTTC. Residues: CASSQVTAGIRVNVLTF.

This clonotype was seen ten or more times. CDR3 coding DNA: TGCAGCGTTACGGACAGATCAGAAGAGACCCAGTACTTC. Translated: CSVTDRSEETQYF. V usage is TRBV29-1 and J usage is TRBJ2-5; D might be TRBD1 (6 bases). The CDR3 is made up of 13 amino acids. Germline assignment: CDR1 SQVTM and CDR2 ANQGSEA. Trimming left V 5 bases short and J 3 bases short, with 13 bases between. Variable domain in full (rest from reference TRBV29-1 and TRBJ2-5): SAVISQKPSRDICQRGTSLTIQCQVDSQVTMMFWYRQQPGQSLTLIATANQGSEATYESGFVIDKFPISRPNLTFSTLTVSNMSPEDSSIYLCSVTDRSEETQYFGPGTRLLVL.

J is TRBJ1-2 and V is TRBV28; D gene uncertain. The V and J ends lost 4 bases and 8 bases respectively, with 5 bases between them. In germline, CDR1 is MDHEN, CDR2 SYDVKM. This CDR3 is 10 amino acids long. The CDR3 is CASSSRGYTF. As DNA, the CDR3 is TGTGCCAGCAGTTCGAGAGGCTACACCTTC.

The V gene is TRBV5-5, the J gene TRBJ2-5; 10 nucleotides align to TRBD1. The CDR3 totals 17 residues. The trim removed 0 bases at V and 4 bases at J, leaving 9 bases unmatched. The V gene's germline CDR1 is SGHKS and CDR2 YYEKEE (reference sequence). The CDR3, as DNA: TGTGCCAGCAGCTTGGGGCGTGCGACAGGGGGCGGAGAGACCCAGTACTTC. Its protein is CASSLGRATGGGETQYF.

In this sample, this clonotype turned up a few times. This chain uses TRBV4-2 with TRBJ1-2; no reliable D call. Trimming left V 4 bases short and J 8 bases short, with 17 bases between. CDR3 length equals 14 residues. Germline V CDR1 and CDR2: LGHNA, YNFKEQ. CDR3: CASSPSRDRKGYTF. CDR3 coding DNA: TGTGCCAGCAGCCCAAGTAGGGATAGGAAGGGCTACACCTTC.

This chain links TRBV7-9 with TRBJ2-1; 11 bases are a match to TRBD2. Germline assignment: CDR1 SEHNR and CDR2 FQNEAQ (reference sequence). The CDR3 contains 15 residues. Unmatched junction bases numbered 2, after V lost 2 bases and J lost 5 bases. For the CDR3, the DNA is TGTGCCAGCAGCTTACTAGCGGGAGGACACAATGAGCAGTTCTTC. It encodes CASSLLAGGHNEQFF.

This clonotype has only a few counts. The V call is TRBV28, the J call TRBJ2-6; unclear D gene. In germline, CDR1 is MDHEN, CDR2 SYDVKM. Trimming left V 7 bases short and J 2 bases short, with 12 bases between. The CDR3 contains 15 residues. Here the CDR3 DNA reads TGTGCCAGCACCCTTCACAGCCCTGGGGCCAACGTCCTGACTTTC. The encoded protein is CASTLHSPGANVLTF. Looking up the rest from reference TRBV28 and TRBJ2-6 gives the full variable domain: DVKVTQSSRYLVKRTGEKVFLECVQDMDHENMFWYRQDPGLGLRLIYFSYDVKMKEKGDIPEGYSVSREKKERFSLILESASTNQTSMYLCASTLHSPGANVLTFGAGSRLTVL.

The chain employs TRBV4-3 and TRBJ2-1; 8 nucleotides match TRBD2. Germline V gene data show CDR1 as LGHNA and CDR2 as YSLEER. Germline trimming cut 0 bases from V and 7 bases from J; bases unmatched to any gene: 11. The CDR3 loop spans 17 amino acids. The CDR3 spells CASSQEPPGGRLNEQFF. Written as DNA, the CDR3 is TGCGCCAGCAGCCAAGAACCGCCGGGAGGGAGACTGAATGAGCAGTTCTTC.

The V and J genes are TRBV7-9 and TRBJ2-7; 7 bases agree with TRBD1. CDR3 length: 14 residues. The V gene end was trimmed by 4 bases and the J gene end by 6 bases; junction bases not matched to a gene: 9. Germline loops: CDR1 SEHNR, CDR2 FQNEAQ (reference sequence). This CDR3 reads CASSSSGTVGEQYF. Written as DNA, the CDR3 is TGTGCCAGCAGCTCTTCCGGGACAGTCGGCGAGCAGTACTTC.